The entry below gives a single TCR beta chain sequence along with its context. Sequencing was performed with immunoSEQ multiplex PCR; in TCRdb, only in-frame clones are kept and a portion is missing. Of about 49,000 clones listed, around 94% were seen once; the top ten hold 0.7% to 0.85%. The ends were cut back, 0 bases at V and 2 bases at J, with 13 bases in the middle. CDR1 and CDR2 from the germline V gene are LGHNA and YNFKEQ. The CDR3 sequence is 16 residues long. The source of the sample is a study of control samples from healthy donors and cancer patients. This chain connects TRBV4-2 to TRBJ1-2, with no clear D. The receptor comes from a young man with colorectal cancer. The sample consisted of PBMCs. The CDR3 bases are TGTGCCAGCAGCCAAGAACGCGGTCTTGAAAACTATGGCTACACCTTC. Translation: CASSQERGLENYGYTF.